This TCR beta chain was documented in a study of blood T cell repertoires in COVID-19. Study-level background: In each case, the material was cDNA or gDNA derived from T cells, B-cell-depleted T cells, or PBMCs.

Methods used by the authors: Reference gene primer amplification gave nucleated cell count estimates. Clones were sequenced by immunoSEQ multiplex PCR, and TCRdb holds only the in-frame ones, with some missing. For V, J and clone size, that table is used; D and trimming come from the DNA. This table holds 250,000 to 350,000 clones, roughly 90% found once. The study recruited people aged roughly 18 to 89 years across more than 20 US areas. Researchers sorted participants into cohorts using their self-reported clinical history. This clone was seen once. Germline lookup yields CDR1 WSHSY and CDR2 SAAADI. The V gene end was trimmed by 8 bases and the J gene end by 4 bases; junction bases not matched to a gene: 9. The CDR3 is 14 amino acids.

The chain uses TRBV10-2 and TRBJ1-2; TRBD1 matches 8 bases. Specimen: PBMCs or T cells enriched from blood (not recorded which). The source is a woman aged 18-35 years with acute COVID-19. CDR3 nucleotides: TGCGCCAGCTTTCAGGGGGCGCGAGGCTATGGCTACACCTTC. Amino acids: CASFQGARGYGYTF.